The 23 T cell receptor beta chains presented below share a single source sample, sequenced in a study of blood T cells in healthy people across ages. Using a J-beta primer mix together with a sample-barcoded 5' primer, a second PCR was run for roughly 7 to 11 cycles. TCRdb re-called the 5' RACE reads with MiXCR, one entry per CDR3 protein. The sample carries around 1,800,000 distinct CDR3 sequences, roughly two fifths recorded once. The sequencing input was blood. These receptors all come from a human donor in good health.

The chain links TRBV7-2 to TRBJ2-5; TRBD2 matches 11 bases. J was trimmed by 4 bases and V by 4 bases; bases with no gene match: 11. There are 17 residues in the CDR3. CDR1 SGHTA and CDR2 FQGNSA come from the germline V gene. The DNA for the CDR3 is TGTGCCAGCAGCTCTAGCGGGGGGTATGGGGTGAGAGAGACCCAGTACTTC. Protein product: CASSSSGGYGVRETQYF.

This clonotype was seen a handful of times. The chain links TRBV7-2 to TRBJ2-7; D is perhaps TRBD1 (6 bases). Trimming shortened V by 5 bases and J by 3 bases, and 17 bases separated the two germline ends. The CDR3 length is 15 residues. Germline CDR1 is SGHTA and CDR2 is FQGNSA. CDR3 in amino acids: CASSKSQGMGYEQYF. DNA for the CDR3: TGTGCCAGCAGCAAATCACAGGGTATGGGCTACGAGCAGTACTTC.

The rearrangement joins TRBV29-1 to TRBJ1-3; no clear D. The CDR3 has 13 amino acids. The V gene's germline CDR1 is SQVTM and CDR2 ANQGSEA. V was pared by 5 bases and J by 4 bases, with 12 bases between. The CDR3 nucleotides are TGCAGCGTTTGGGAAAATCTAGGAAACACCATATATTTT. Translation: CSVWENLGNTIYF.

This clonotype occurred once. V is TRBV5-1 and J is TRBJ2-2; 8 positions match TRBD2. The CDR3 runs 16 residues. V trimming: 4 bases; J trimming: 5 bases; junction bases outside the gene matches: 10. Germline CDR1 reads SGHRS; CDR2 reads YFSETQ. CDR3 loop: CASSRDVREGTGELFF. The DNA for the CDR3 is TGCGCCAGCAGCCGGGACGTACGGGAGGGAACCGGGGAGCTGTTTTTT.

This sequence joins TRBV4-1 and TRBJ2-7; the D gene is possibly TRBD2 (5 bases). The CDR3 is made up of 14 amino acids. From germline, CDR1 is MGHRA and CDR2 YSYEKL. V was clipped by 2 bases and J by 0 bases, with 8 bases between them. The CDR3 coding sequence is TGCGCCAGCAGCCAAAACCGGGGCTCCTACGAGCAGTACTTC. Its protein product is CASSQNRGSYEQYF.

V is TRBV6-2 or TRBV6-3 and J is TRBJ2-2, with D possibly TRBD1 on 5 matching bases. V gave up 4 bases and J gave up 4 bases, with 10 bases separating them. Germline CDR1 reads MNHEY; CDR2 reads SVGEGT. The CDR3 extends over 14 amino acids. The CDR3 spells CASSFRVVTGELFF. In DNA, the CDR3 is TGTGCCAGCAGTTTCAGGGTGGTCACCGGGGAGCTGTTTTTT.

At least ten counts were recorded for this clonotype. CDR3 amino acids: CSVDRSRSTDTQYF. The DNA for the CDR3 is TGCAGCGTTGATAGATCCAGAAGCACAGATACGCAGTATTTT. V and J are TRBV29-1 and TRBJ2-3, with D unclear. V was pared by 3 bases and J by 0 bases, with 10 bases between. There are 14 residues in the CDR3. CDR1 and CDR2 from the germline V gene are SQVTM and ANQGSEA.

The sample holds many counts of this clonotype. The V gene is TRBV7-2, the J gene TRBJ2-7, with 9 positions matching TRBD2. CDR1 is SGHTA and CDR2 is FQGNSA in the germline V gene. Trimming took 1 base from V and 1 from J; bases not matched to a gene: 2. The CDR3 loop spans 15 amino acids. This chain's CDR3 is CASSLGSGGSYEQYF. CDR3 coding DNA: TGTGCCAGCAGCTTAGGCAGCGGGGGGTCCTACGAGCAGTACTTC.

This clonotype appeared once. CDR3 DNA sequence: TGTGCCAGCAGCCCGGGGACAGGGGATGCCAATCAGCCCCAGCATTTT. This encodes CASSPGTGDANQPQHF. This chain connects TRBV7-9 to TRBJ1-5, with TRBD1 matching 10 bases. CDR3 size: 16 residues. The V and J ends lost 5 bases and 3 bases, in that order; junction bases with no gene match: 7. Germline loops: CDR1 SEHNR, CDR2 FQNEAQ (reference sequence).

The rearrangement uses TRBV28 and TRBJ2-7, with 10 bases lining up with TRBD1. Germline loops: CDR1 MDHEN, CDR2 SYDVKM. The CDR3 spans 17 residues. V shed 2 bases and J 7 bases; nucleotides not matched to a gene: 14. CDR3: CASSLDGGTGATWEQYF. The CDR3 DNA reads TGTGCCAGCAGTTTAGATGGAGGGACAGGGGCCACTTGGGAGCAGTACTTC.

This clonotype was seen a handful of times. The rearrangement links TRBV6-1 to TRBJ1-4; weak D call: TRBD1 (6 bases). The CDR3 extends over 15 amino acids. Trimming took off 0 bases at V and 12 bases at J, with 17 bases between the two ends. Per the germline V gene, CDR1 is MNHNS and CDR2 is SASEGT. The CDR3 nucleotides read TGTGCCAGCAGTGAAGCTAGCAGGGGATATGGGGAACTGTTTTTT. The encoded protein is CASSEASRGYGELFF.

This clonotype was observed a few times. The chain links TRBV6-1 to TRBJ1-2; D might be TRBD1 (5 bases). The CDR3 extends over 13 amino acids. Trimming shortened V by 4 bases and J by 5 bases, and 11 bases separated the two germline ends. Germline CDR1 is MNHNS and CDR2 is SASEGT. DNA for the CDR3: TGTGCCAGCAGTGCAAGACAGATATATGGCTACACCTTC. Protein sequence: CASSARQIYGYTF.

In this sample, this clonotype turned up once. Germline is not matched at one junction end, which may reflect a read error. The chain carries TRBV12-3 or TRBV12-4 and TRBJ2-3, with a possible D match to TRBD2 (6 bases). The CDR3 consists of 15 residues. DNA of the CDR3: TGTGTCAGCAGTTTCCCGGGGGTGGGTTCCGATACGCAGTATTTT. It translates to CVSSFPGVGSDTQYF.

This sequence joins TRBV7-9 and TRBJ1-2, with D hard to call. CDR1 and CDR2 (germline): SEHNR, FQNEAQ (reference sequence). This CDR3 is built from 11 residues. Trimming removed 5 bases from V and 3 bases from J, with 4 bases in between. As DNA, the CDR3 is TGTGCCAGCAGCACAGACTATGGCTACACCTTC. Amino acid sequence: CASSTDYGYTF. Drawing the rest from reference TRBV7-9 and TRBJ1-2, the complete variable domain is DTGVSQNPRHKITKRGQNVTFRCDPISEHNRLYWYRQTLGQGPEFLTYFQNEAQLEKSRLLSDRFSAERPKGSFSTLEIQRTEQGDSAMYLCASSTDYGYTFGSGTRLTVV.

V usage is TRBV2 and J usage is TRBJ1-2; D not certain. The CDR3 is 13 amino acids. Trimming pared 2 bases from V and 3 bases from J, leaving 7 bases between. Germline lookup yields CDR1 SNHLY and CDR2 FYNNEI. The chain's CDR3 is CASSEMGYYGYTF. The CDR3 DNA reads TGTGCCAGCAGTGAAATGGGGTACTATGGCTACACCTTC.

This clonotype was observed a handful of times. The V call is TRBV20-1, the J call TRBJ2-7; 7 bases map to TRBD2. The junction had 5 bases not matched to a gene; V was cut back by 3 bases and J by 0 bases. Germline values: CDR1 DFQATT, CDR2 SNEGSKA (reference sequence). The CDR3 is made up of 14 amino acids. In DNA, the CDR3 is TGCAGTGCTAGTCTGGGGGGGGGCTCCTACGAGCAGTACTTC. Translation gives CSASLGGGSYEQYF.

DNA for the CDR3: TGCGCCAGCAGCTTGGTAGTTGGACAGGTTAAATCAGGCTCCTACAATGAGCAGTTCTTC. Translating gives CASSLVVGQVKSGSYNEQFF. The chain couples TRBV5-1 to TRBJ2-1; 7 bases are a match to TRBD1. Germline V lookup: CDR1 SGHRS, CDR2 YFSETQ. Trimming cost V 0 bases and J 0 bases; bases outside gene matches: 15. The CDR3 is 20 residues long.

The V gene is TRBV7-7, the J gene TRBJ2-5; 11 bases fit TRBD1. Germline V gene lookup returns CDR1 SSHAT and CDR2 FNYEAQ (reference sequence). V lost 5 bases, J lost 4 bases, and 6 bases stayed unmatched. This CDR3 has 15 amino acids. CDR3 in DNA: TGTGCCAGCAGCCCCGGACAGGGGGCACGAGAGACCCAGTACTTC. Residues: CASSPGQGARETQYF.

The DNA of the CDR3 is TGTGCCAGCAGCAAGGGGTATCTTAACTATGGCTACACCTTC. Translation gives CASSKGYLNYGYTF. The chain uses TRBV21-1 and TRBJ1-2. TRBV21-1 is a pseudogene. This CDR3 contains 14 residues.

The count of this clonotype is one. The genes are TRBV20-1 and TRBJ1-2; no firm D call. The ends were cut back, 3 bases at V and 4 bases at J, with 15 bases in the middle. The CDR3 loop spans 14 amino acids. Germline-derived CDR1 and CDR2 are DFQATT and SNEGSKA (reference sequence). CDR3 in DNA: TGCAGTGCTAGGGTCCAGGTCGAGGGCTATGGCTACACCTTC. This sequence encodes CSARVQVEGYGYTF.

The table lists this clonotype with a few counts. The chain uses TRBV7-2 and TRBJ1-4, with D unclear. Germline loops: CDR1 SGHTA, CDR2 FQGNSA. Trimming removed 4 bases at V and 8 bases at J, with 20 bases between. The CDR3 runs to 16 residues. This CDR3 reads CASSSGGFRSMEKLFF. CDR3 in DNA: TGTGCCAGCAGCTCGGGCGGATTTAGGAGTATGGAAAAACTGTTTTTT.

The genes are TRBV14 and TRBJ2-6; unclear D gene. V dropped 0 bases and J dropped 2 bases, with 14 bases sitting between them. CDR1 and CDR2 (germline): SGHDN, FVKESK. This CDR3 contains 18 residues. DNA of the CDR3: TGTGCCAGCAGCCAAGAGAGTCGGGCTGTAGCTGGGGCCAACGTCCTGACTTTC. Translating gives CASSQESRAVAGANVLTF.

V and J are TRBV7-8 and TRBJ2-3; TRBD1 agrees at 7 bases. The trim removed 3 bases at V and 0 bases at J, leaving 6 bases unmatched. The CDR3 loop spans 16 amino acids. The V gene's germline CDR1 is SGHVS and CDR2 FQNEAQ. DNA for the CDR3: TGTGCCAGCAGCTTTTTGACAGGGAGCAGCACAGATACGCAGTATTTT. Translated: CASSFLTGSSTDTQYF.